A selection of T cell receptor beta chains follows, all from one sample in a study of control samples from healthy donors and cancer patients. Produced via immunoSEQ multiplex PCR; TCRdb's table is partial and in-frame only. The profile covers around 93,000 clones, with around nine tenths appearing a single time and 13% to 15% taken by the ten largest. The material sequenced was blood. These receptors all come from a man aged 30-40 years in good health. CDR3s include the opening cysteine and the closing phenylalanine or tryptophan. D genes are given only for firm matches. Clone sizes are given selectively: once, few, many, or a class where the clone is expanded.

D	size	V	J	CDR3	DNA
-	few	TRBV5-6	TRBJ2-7	CASSLAGTEAYEQYF	TGTGCCAGCAGCTTGGCCGGGACGGAAGCCTACGAGCAGTACTTC
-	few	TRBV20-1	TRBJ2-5	CSASGSGRETQYF	TGCAGTGCAAGTGGGTCAGGGAGAGAGACCCAGTACTTC
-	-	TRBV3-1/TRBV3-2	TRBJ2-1	CASSQDGRSNNEQFF	TGTGCCAGCAGCCAAGATGGGCGGAGTAACAATGAGCAGTTCTTC
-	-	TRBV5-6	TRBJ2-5	CASSLEGGLQETQYF	TGTGCCAGCAGCTTGGAAGGGGGACTGCAAGAGACCCAGTACTTC
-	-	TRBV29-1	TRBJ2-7	CSAQPGGSYEQYF	TGCAGCGCGCAGCCGGGTGGTTCCTACGAGCAGTACTTC
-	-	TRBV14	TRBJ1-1	CASSQVGGQMNGGEAFF	TGTGCCAGCAGCCAAGTGGGTGGACAGATGAACGGTGGTGAAGCTTTCTTT
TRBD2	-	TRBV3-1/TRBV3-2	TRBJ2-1	CASSQNRLAGGYNEQFF	TGTGCCAGCAGCCAAAATAGACTAGCGGGAGGTTACAATGAGCAGTTCTTC
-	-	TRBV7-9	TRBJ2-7	CASSLNLVSYEQYF	TGTGCCAGCAGCTTAAACCTTGTGTCTTACGAGCAGTACTTC
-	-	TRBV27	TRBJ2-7	CARFLLSGGGGGSYEQYF	TGTGCCCGCTTTTTACTATCAGGGGGCGGGGGGGGGAGCTACGAGCAGTACTTC
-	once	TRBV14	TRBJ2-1	CASSQIQRPQGNEQFF	TGTGCCAGCAGCCAAATTCAGCGGCCCCAGGGCAATGAGCAGTTCTTC
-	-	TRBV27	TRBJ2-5	CASSLHRDSETQYF	TGTGCCAGCAGTTTACACAGGGACTCAGAGACCCAGTACTTC
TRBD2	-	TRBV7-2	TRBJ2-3	CASSIRGGLTDTQYF	TGTGCCAGCAGTATAAGGGGAGGGTTGACAGATACGCAGTATTTT
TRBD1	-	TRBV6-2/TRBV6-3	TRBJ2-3	CASSKPGTGGTDTQYF	TGTGCCAGCAGTAAACCCGGGACAGGGGGCACAGATACGCAGTATTTT
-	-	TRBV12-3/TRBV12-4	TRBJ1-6	CASQGPYNSPLHF	TGTGCCAGCCAGGGACCTTATAATTCACCCCTCCACTTT
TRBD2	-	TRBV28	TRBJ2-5	CASSSPRGLDGETQYF	TGTGCCAGCAGTTCACCACGGGGACTAGATGGGGAGACCCAGTACTTC
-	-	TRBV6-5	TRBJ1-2	CASSYSGREDGYTF	TGTGCCAGCAGTTACTCGGGGAGGGAGGATGGCTACACCTTC
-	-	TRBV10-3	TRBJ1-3	CAIRQGHSGNTIYF	TGTGCCATCAGACAGGGACACTCTGGAAACACCATATATTTT
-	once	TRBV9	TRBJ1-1	CASSVVQGGDTEAFF	TGTGCCAGCAGCGTAGTGCAGGGAGGTGACACTGAAGCTTTCTTT
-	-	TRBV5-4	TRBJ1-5	CASSKDPSGQPQHF	TGTGCCAGCAGCAAAGACCCGTCGGGGCAGCCCCAGCATTTT
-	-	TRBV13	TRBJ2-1	CASSLVVRDSSAEWQFF	TGTGCCAGCAGCTTAGTGGTCAGGGATTCCTCCGCAGAGTGGCAGTTCTTC
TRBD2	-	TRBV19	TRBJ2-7	CASSILADAYEQYF	TGTGCCAGTAGTATTCTAGCGGATGCCTACGAGCAGTACTTC
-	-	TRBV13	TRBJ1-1	CASSRLGALLAFF	TGTGCCAGCAGTCGTCTGGGGGCCCTTCTGGCTTTCTTT
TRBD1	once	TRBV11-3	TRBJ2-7	CASSPGTGGYEQYF	TGTGCCAGCAGCCCCGGGACAGGGGGCTACGAGCAGTACTTC
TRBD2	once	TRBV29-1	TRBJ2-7	CSAEVHSGRAIEQYF	TGCAGCGCCGAGGTGCATAGCGGGAGGGCCATCGAGCAGTACTTC
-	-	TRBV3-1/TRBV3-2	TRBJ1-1	CASSQDYIQGGEAFF	TGTGCCAGCAGCCAAGATTACATTCAGGGCGGTGAAGCTTTCTTT
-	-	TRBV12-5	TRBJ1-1	CASGLYTEAFF	TGTGCTAGTGGTTTGTACACTGAAGCTTTCTTT
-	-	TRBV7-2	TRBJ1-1	CASSLGLEGSEAFF	TGTGCCAGCAGCTTAGGGCTCGAGGGCAGTGAAGCTTTCTTT
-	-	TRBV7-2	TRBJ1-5	CASSPEDQPQHF	TGTGCCAGCAGCCCAGAGGATCAGCCCCAGCATTTT
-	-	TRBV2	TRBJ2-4	CASSPKTDAKNIQYF	TGTGCCAGCAGTCCAAAGACAGACGCTAAAAACATTCAGTACTTC
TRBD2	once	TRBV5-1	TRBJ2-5	CASSSGTSNQETQYF	TGCGCCAGCAGCTCCGGGACTAGCAATCAAGAGACCCAGTACTTC
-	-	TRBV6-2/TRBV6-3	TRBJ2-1	CASSYSRDSYNEQFF	TGTGCCAGCAGTTACTCCCGAGATTCCTACAATGAGCAGTTCTTC